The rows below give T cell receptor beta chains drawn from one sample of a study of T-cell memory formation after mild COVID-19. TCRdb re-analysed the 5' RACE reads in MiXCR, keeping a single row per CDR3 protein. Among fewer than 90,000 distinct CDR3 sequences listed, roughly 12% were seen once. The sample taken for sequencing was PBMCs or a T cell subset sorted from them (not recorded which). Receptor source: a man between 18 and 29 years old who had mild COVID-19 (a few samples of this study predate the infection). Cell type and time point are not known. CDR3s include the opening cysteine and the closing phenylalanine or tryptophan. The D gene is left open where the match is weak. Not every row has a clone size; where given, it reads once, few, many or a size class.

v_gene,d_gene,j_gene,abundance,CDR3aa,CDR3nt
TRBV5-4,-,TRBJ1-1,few,CASSLVGDTEAFF,TGTGCCAGCAGCTTGGTCGGAGACACTGAAGCTTTCTTT
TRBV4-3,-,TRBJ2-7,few,CASSQGVLGGDEQYF,TGCGCCAGCAGCCAGGGGGTGCTCGGCGGCGACGAGCAGTACTTC
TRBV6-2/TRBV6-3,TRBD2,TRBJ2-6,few,CASRTDLAGAISGANVLTF,TGTGCCAGCAGAACGGACTTAGCGGGGGCAATCTCTGGGGCCAACGTCCTGACTTTC
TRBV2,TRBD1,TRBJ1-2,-,CASRLRTGNYGYTF,TGTGCCAGCAGACTCCGGACAGGGAACTATGGCTACACCTTC
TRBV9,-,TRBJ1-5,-,CASSKQGSSNQPQHF,TGTGCCAGCAGCAAACAGGGATCCAGCAATCAGCCCCAGCATTTT
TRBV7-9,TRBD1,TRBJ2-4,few,CASSSSGGVKNIQYF,TGTGCCAGCAGCTCGTCAGGGGGAGTCAAAAACATTCAGTACTTC
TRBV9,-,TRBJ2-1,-,CASSGGAFYNEQFF,TGTGCCAGCAGCGGGGGGGCCTTCTACAATGAGCAGTTCTTC
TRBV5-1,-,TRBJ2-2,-,CASSPTKGANTGELFF,TGCGCCAGCAGCCCAACCAAGGGGGCGAACACCGGGGAGCTGTTTTTT
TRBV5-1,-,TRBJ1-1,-,CASMQSGLNTEAFF,TGCGCCAGCATGCAATCGGGCTTGAACACTGAAGCTTTCTTT
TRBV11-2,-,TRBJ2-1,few,CASSNGGLYNEQFF,TGTGCCAGCAGCAACGGAGGGCTCTACAATGAGCAGTTCTTC
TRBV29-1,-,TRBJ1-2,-,CSVEGYTF,TGCAGCGTCGAGGGCTACACCTTC
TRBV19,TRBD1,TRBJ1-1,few,CASSPTGTGSQLNAEAFF,TGTGCCAGTAGCCCCACCGGGACAGGGAGTCAGTTAAACGCTGAAGCTTTCTTT
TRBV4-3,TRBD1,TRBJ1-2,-,CASSQVRDRGMDGYTF,TGCGCCAGCAGCCAAGTAAGGGACAGGGGGATGGATGGCTACACCTTC
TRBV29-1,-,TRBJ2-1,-,CSAVENEQFF,TGCAGCGCCGTCGAAAATGAGCAGTTCTTC
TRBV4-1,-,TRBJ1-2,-,CASSQVAARDYGYTF,TGCGCCAGCAGCCAAGTCGCGGCCAGGGACTATGGCTACACCTTC
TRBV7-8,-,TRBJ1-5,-,CASSFARDQPQHF,TGTGCCAGCAGCTTCGCACGAGATCAGCCCCAGCATTTT
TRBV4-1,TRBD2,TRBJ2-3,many,CASSQQGLAMTDTQYF,TGCGCCAGCAGCCAACAGGGACTAGCGATGACAGATACGCAGTATTTT
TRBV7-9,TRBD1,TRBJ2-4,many,CASSTLGQGNIQYF,TGTGCCAGCAGCACTTTGGGACAGGGCAACATTCAGTACTTC
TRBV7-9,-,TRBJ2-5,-,CASSPPGPRAQETQYF,TGTGCCAGCAGTCCGCCGGGACCACGGGCCCAAGAGACCCAGTACTTC
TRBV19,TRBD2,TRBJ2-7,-,CASSPSSGGTYEQYF,TGTGCCAGTAGTCCTTCGAGCGGGGGAACCTACGAGCAGTACTTC
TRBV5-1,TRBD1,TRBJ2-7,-,CASSPMWTGTWEQYF,TGCGCCAGCAGCCCGATGTGGACAGGGACTTGGGAGCAGTACTTC
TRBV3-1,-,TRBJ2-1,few,CASSQGQRRAFHEQFF,TGTGCCAGCAGCCAGGGACAACGCAGGGCTTTCCATGAGCAGTTCTTC
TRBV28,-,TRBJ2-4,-,CASSPPWDGIAKNIQYF,TGTGCCAGCAGTCCGCCATGGGACGGAATAGCCAAAAACATTCAGTACTTC
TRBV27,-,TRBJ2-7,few,CASSLGTSANEQYF,TGTGCCAGCAGTTTAGGGACATCCGCTAACGAGCAGTACTTC
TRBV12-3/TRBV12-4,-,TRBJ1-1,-,CASSLAGAVFF,TGTGCCAGCAGTTTAGCAGGGGCTGTTTTCTTT
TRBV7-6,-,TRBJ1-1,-,CASSAGWATEAFF,TGTGCCAGCAGCGCAGGGTGGGCCACTGAAGCTTTCTTT
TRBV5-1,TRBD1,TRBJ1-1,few,CASTPGQGNTEAFF,TGCGCCAGCACCCCAGGACAGGGAAACACTGAAGCTTTCTTT
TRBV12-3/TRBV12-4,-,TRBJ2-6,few,CASSLGGGTGANVLTF,TGTGCCAGCAGTTTAGGCGGAGGGACTGGGGCCAACGTCCTGACTTTC
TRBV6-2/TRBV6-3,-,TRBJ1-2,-,CASSAGSNYGYTF,TGTGCCAGTTCTGCCGGGTCTAACTATGGCTACACCTTC
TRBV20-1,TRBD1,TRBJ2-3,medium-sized,CSASEPDRGADTQYF,TGCAGTGCTAGCGAACCCGACAGGGGCGCAGATACGCAGTATTTT
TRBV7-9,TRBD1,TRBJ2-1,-,CASGQEFYNEQFF,TGTGCCAGCGGACAGGAGTTCTACAATGAGCAGTTCTTC
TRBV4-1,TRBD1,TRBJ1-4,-,CASSQALTGGFPLLFF,TGCGCCAGCAGCCAAGCCCTGACAGGGGGCTTCCCCCTACTGTTTTTT
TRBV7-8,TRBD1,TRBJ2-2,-,CASSRDRMNTGELFF,TGTGCCAGCAGCCGGGACAGGATGAACACCGGGGAGCTGTTTTTT
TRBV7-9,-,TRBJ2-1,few,CASSLTESNEQFF,TGTGCCAGCAGCTTAACCGAATCTAATGAGCAGTTCTTC
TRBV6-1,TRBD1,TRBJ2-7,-,CASSAGQAAYEQYF,TGTGCCAGCAGTGCGGGACAGGCCGCCTACGAGCAGTACTTC
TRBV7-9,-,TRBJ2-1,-,CASNLADNEQFF,TGTGCCAGCAACCTTGCCGACAATGAGCAGTTCTTC
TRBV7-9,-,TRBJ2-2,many,CASSPGELFF,TGTGCCAGCAGCCCCGGGGAGCTGTTTTTT
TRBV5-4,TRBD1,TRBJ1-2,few,CASMGGQENYGYTF,TGTGCCAGCATGGGGGGACAGGAGAACTATGGCTACACCTTC
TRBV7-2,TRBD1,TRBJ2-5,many,CASSTGGWGFQETQYF,TGTGCCAGCAGCACAGGGGGCTGGGGATTCCAAGAGACCCAGTACTTC
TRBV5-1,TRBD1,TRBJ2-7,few,CASSPTGDREQYF,TGCGCCAGCAGCCCGACAGGGGATCGCGAGCAGTACTTC
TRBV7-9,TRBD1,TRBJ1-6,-,CASSLSEGTGMLYSPLHF,TGTGCCAGCAGCTTATCCGAGGGGACAGGGATGTTATATTCACCCCTCCACTTT
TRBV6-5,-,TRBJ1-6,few,CASSYAGPNSPLHF,TGTGCCAGCAGTTACGCGGGACCTAATTCACCCCTCCACTTT
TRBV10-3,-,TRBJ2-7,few,CAISEQGNLRNEQYF,TGTGCCATCAGTGAACAGGGAAATCTCCGGAACGAGCAGTACTTC
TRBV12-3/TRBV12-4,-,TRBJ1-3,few,CASSVTANSGNTIYF,TGTGCCAGCAGTGTGACTGCGAACTCTGGAAACACCATATATTTT
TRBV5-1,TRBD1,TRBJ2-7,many,CASSLRDRVYEQYF,TGCGCCAGCAGCCTCCGGGACAGGGTCTACGAGCAGTACTTC
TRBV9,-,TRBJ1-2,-,CASSRDDTRDGYTF,TGTGCCAGCAGCCGAGATGACACGCGGGATGGCTACACCTTC
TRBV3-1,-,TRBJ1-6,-,CASSQGGNSPLHF,TGTGCCAGCAGCCAGGGGGGTAATTCACCCCTCCACTTT
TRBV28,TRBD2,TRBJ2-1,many,CASSPTGTRTHNEQFF,TGTGCCAGCAGTCCGACCGGGACTAGGACCCACAATGAGCAGTTCTTC
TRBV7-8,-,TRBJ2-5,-,CASSLLAVWETQYF,TGTGCCAGCAGCTTGCTGGCGGTCTGGGAGACCCAGTACTTC
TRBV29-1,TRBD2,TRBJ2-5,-,CSVETPTGGRETQYF,TGCAGCGTTGAGACCCCTACGGGGGGAAGAGAGACCCAGTACTTC
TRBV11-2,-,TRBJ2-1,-,CASSLADSYEQFF,TGTGCCAGCAGCTTAGCGGACTCATATGAGCAGTTCTTC
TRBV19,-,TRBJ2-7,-,CASSIDGASYEQYF,TGTGCCAGTAGTATTGACGGGGCATCCTACGAGCAGTACTTC
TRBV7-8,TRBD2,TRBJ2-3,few,CASSPLLRGGTDTQYF,TGTGCCAGCAGCCCCCTCCTCCGGGGGGGCACAGATACGCAGTATTTT
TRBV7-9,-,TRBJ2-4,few,CASSSMGLEDIQYF,TGTGCCAGCAGCTCCATGGGTCTAGAAGACATTCAGTACTTC